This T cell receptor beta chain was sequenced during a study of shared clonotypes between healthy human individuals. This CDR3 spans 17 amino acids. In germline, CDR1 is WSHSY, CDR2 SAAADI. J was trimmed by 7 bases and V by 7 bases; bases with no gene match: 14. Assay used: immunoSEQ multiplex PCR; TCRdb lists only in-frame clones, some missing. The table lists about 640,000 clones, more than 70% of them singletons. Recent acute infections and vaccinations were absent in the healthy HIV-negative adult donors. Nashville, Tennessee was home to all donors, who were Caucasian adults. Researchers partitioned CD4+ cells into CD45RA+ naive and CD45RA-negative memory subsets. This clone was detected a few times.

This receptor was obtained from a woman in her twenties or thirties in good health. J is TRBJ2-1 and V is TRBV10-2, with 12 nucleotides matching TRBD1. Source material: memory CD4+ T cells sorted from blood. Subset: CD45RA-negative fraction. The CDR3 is CASMDVMGQGATNEQFF. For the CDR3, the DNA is TGCGCCAGCATGGACGTAATGGGACAGGGGGCAACGAATGAGCAGTTCTTC.